The next 2 T cell receptor beta chains were all read from a single sample in a study of PD-1 blockade in classical Hodgkin lymphoma. Some clones are missing from TCRdb's copy, which holds only in-frame ones; the method was immunoSEQ multiplex PCR. The sample lists 90,000 to 100,000 clones, approximately 78% occurring once. Described time point: cycle 4 day 1 (C4D1), after five to seven weeks of nivolumab. Relapse was seen in all patients after autologous stem cell transplantation, and brentuximab vedotin exposure was variable. This sample comprised peripheral blood mononuclear cells (PBMCs), obtained before the fourth cycle of nivolumab. Receptor source: a human donor with classical Hodgkin lymphoma.

This rearrangement joins TRBV29-1 to TRBJ2-7; D uncertain. Trimming shortened V by 7 bases and J by 5 bases, and 12 bases separated the two germline ends. CDR3 size: 11 residues. From germline, CDR1 is SQVTM and CDR2 ANQGSEA. CDR3 loop: CSAGSPHEQYF. CDR3 DNA: TGCAGCGCCGGGTCCCCCCACGAGCAGTACTTC.

The chain combines TRBV6-5 with TRBJ1-2; D is unclear. V was trimmed by 5 bases and J by 8 bases, leaving 15 bases between them. The CDR3 has 13 residues. Germline V CDR1 and CDR2: MNHEY, SVGAGI. The CDR3 here is CASSPRQARGYTF. The CDR3 bases are TGTGCCAGCAGTCCCCGGCAGGCCCGGGGCTACACCTTC.